The 4 T cell receptor beta chains in this list originate from one sample, sequenced in a study of chemoradiotherapy in HPV16-positive cancers. The assay was immunoSEQ multiplex PCR, and TCRdb's table has in-frame clones only and misses some. Counted here are about 3,100 clones, 89% occurring once; the ten biggest clones make up 3% to 3.5%. This specimen consisted of tumor tissue, obtained from a patient who underwent chemoradiotherapy. The receptors were gathered from a human donor with HPV-associated anogenital cancer.

This chain links TRBV9 with TRBJ1-1; D is uncertain. Trimming took 1 base from V and 0 from J, leaving 19 bases between them. The CDR3 is 18 amino acids. The germline V gene has CDR1 SGDLS and CDR2 YYNGEE. The CDR3 DNA sequence: TGTGCCAGCAGCGTATCCCCTTTAAGGGCCGCTATGAACACTGAAGCTTTCTTT. It yields the protein CASSVSPLRAAMNTEAFF.

CDR3 residues: CASSTTGTGSISYEQYF. For the CDR3, the DNA is TGTGCCAGCAGTACAACCGGGACCGGCTCCATCTCCTACGAGCAGTACTTC. This chain uses TRBV25-1 with TRBJ2-7; D may be TRBD1 or TRBD2 (5 bases each). Germline V gives CDR1 MGHDK, CDR2 SYGVNS. Trimming took 5 bases from V and 0 from J, leaving 20 bases between them. This CDR3 comprises 17 residues.

The V gene is TRBV18, the J gene TRBJ1-5; D not resolved. Germline V gene sequence: CDR1 KGHSH, CDR2 LQKENI. The CDR3 contains 13 residues. Deletions cut 2 bases from V and 3 bases from J, with 5 bases between. The DNA of the CDR3 is TGTGCCAGCTCACCAGTAGACAATCAGCCCCAGCATTTT. Protein sequence: CASSPVDNQPQHF.

This clone has a handful of counts. The chain links TRBV5-5 to TRBJ1-1, with D possibly TRBD1 on 6 matching bases. This CDR3 has 15 residues. CDR1 SGHKS and CDR2 YYEKEE come from the germline V gene (reference sequence). The germline V and J ends were trimmed by 2 bases and 1 base, with 12 bases remaining between them. CDR3 amino acids: CASSFIPGENTEAFF. CDR3 coding DNA: TGTGCCAGCAGCTTCATTCCAGGGGAGAACACTGAAGCTTTCTTT.